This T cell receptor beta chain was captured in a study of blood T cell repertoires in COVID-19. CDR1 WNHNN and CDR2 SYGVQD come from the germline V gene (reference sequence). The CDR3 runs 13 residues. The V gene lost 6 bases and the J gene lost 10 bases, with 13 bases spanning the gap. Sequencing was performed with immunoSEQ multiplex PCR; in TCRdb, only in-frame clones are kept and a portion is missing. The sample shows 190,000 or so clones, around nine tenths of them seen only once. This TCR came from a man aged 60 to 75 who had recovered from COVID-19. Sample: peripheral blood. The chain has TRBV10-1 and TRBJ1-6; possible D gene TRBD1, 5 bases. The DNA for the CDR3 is TGCGCCAGCAGCCCAGGGCGGGAATCACCCCTCCACTTT. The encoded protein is CASSPGRESPLHF.